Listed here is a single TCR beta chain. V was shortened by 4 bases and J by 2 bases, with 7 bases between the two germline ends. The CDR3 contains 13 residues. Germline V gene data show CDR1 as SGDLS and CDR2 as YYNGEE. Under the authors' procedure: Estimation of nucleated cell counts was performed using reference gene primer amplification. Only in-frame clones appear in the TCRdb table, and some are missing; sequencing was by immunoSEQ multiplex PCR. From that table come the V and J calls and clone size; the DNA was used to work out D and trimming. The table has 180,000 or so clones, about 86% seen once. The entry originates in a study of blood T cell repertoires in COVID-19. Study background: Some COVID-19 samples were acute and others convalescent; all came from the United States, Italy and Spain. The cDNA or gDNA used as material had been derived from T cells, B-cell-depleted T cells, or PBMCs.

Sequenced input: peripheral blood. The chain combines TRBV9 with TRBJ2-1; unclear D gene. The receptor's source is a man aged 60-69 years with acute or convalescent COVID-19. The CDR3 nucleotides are TGTGCCAGCAGCTCCAATCCCTACAATGAGCAGTTCTTC. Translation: CASSSNPYNEQFF.